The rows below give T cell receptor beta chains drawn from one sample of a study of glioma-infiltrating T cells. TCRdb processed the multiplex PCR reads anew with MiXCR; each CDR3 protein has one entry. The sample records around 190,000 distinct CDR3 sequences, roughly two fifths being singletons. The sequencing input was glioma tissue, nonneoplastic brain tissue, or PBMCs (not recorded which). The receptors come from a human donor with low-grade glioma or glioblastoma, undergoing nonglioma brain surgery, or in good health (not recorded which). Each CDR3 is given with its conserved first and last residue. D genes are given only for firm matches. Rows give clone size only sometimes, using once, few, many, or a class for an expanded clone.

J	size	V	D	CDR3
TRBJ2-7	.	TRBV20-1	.	CSALIRNKQYF
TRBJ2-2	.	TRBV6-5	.	CASSYHYGGSETGELFF
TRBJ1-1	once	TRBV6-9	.	CARSLWGGNTEDFF
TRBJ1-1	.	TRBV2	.	CASSVGGNEAFF
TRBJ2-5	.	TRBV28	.	CARERAQETQYF
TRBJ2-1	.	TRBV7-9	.	CASSDSTGDNEQFF
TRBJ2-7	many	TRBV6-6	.	CASSYSWIGEQYF
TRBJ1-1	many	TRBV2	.	CASRDLFGGSRAEAFF
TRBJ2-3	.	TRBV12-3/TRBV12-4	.	CASSHGRDTQYF
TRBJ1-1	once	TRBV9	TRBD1	CASSKTDRQRMNTEAFF
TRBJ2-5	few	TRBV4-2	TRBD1	CASSQVTQTGAQETQYF
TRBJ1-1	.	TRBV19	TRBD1	CASSASRRGSTETFF
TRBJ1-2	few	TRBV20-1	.	CSAEVEGPRNYGYTF
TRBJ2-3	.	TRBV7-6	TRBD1	CASSLSPGQGIFDTQYF
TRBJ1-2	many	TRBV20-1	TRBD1	CSARDGTGIYGYTF
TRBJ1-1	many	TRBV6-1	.	CASSRPGLENTEAFF
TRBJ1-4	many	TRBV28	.	CASSLLGVDEKLFF
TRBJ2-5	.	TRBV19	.	CASSTGGETQYF